The T cell receptor (beta chain) under discussion was sequenced for a study of cytomegalovirus exposure and HLA in healthy donors. Primers: 60 Vbeta forward and 13 Jbeta reverse. Authors' analysis steps: It was a later analysis that counted some 80 million unique TCR beta chains, of which around 11 million were shared. Assay: immunoSEQ multiplex PCR; the TCRdb copy retains only in-frame clones and omits some. The V and J calls and clone size were taken over from that table, and D and trimming were inferred from the DNA. Seen here are approximately 110,000 clones, under 80% observed once, and the top ten hold roughly 4.2%. The CDR3 loop spans 16 amino acids. CDR1 SGHRS and CDR2 YFSETQ come from the germline V gene. V lost 0 bases and J lost 2, with 14 bases in between.

The chain is built from TRBV5-1 and TRBJ1-2; weak D call: TRBD1 (5 bases). The receptor was derived from a woman aged 40 to 55 in good health and CMV-seropositive. The sequenced sample was PBMCs. CDR3 amino acids: CASSLGAGMVNYGYTF. The CDR3, as DNA: TGCGCCAGCAGCTTGGGGGCAGGGATGGTCAACTATGGCTACACCTTC.